This entry lists 3 T cell receptor beta chains sequenced from one sample in a study of Graves' ophthalmopathy and Graves' hyperthyroidism. CDR3 regions of TCR beta were amplified from RNA transcripts. RT-PCR with HTBI primers came first, then second-round multiplex PCR. MiXCR was run by TCRdb on the multiplex PCR reads, yielding one entry per CDR3 protein. The sample carries 650,000 to 900,000 distinct CDR3 sequences, 40% recorded once. Sequenced material: peripheral blood. Receptors were obtained from an adult man with Graves' ophthalmopathy.

This clonotype was seen a handful of times. V usage is TRBV19 and J usage is TRBJ1-2, with D tentatively TRBD1 (6 bases). Germline CDR1 LNHDA, CDR2 SQIVND (reference sequence). This CDR3 comprises 12 residues. V was pared by 5 bases and J by 8 bases, with 12 bases between. CDR3 region: CASSHRAAGYTF. CDR3 in DNA: TGTGCCAGTAGTCACAGGGCGGCCGGCTACACCTTC.

Here the CDR3 reads CASSESARLGETQYF. Written as DNA, the CDR3 is TGTGCCAGCAGTGAATCAGCGCGTCTCGGGGAGACCCAGTACTTC. The chain recombines TRBV25-1 with TRBJ2-5; D remains ambiguous. Germline V CDR1 and CDR2: MGHDK, SYGVNS. The V gene lost 1 base and the J gene lost 5 bases, with 14 bases spanning the gap. CDR3 length equals 15 residues.

This clonotype showed up many times. The CDR3 here is CASSEWRSVNTEAFF. Written as DNA, the CDR3 is TGTGCCAGCAGTGAATGGAGGTCGGTGAACACTGAAGCTTTCTTT. The chain couples TRBV25-1 to TRBJ1-1; D not resolved. CDR3 length: 15 amino acids. Germline CDR1 MGHDK, CDR2 SYGVNS. The ends were cut back, 1 base at V and 0 bases at J, with 9 bases in the middle.